This T cell receptor beta chain originates from a study of cytomegalovirus exposure and HLA in healthy donors. Trimming left V 1 base short and J 5 bases short, with 8 bases between. The CDR3 runs 13 residues. Looked up from germline, CDR1 is SGHTA and CDR2 is FQGTGA. PCR was performed using 60 Vbeta and 13 Jbeta primers. Some clones are missing from TCRdb's copy, which holds only in-frame ones; the method was immunoSEQ multiplex PCR. The sample lists some 78,000 clones, approximately 74% occurring once. Sequences were obtained from PBMCs. The chain links TRBV7-3 to TRBJ2-5, with a possible D match to TRBD1 (5 bases). This TCR derives from a man between 40 and 49 years old in good health and CMV-seropositive. The CDR3, as DNA: TGTGCCAGCAGCTTAAGATGGGGCGAGACCCAGTACTTC. The encoded protein is CASSLRWGETQYF.